The 15 T cell receptor beta chains listed next were all sequenced from one sample in a study of vaccination effects on CD4 cells after COVID-19. These receptors have no identified antigens. The protocol was immunoSEQ multiplex PCR, while the TCRdb copy is restricted to in-frame clones and leaves out a portion. In the table there are about 24,000 clones, less than 85% of which are singletons. With the ViraFEST assay, the study expanded antigen-specific CD4+ T cells using viral peptide pools, then sequenced them. Cells that had been cultured for less than eleven days were the source of isolated CD4+ T cells. PCR showed that the person got SARS-CoV-2 infection at some point between March and December 2020. The sequencing used CD4+ T cells from PBMCs cultured with SARS-CoV-2 spike peptides, collected before COVID-19 vaccination. All receptors derive from a human donor who had a prior SARS-CoV-2 infection.

This clone showed up just once. The chain couples TRBV7-2 to TRBJ2-2; 8 bases align to TRBD2. The germline gives CDR1 SGHTA, CDR2 FQGNSA. The junction had 5 bases not matched to a gene; V was cut back by 3 bases and J by 5 bases. There are 15 residues in the CDR3. DNA of the CDR3: TGTGCCAGCAGCTTCCTAGCGGGTGGGACCGGGGAGCTGTTTTTT. The encoded protein is CASSFLAGGTGELFF.

V and J are TRBV7-6 and TRBJ2-2; 7 bases match TRBD1. Germline trimming cut 5 bases from V and 3 bases from J; bases unmatched to any gene: 15. The CDR3 has 18 amino acids. CDR1 is SGHVS, CDR2 FNYEAQ, per germline. CDR3 DNA sequence: TGTGCCAGCAGCGCACTGGGACAGCCCCGCGTGCACACCGGGGAGCTGTTTTTT. Translation: CASSALGQPRVHTGELFF.

The chain combines TRBV6-5 with TRBJ2-1, with 10 bases fitting TRBD2. Germline CDR1 reads MNHEY; CDR2 reads SVGAGI. The CDR3 covers 14 residues. V was clipped by 5 bases and J by 5 bases; unmatched bases: 3. CDR3 protein: CASSKSGGDNEQFF. For the CDR3, the DNA is TGTGCCAGCAGTAAGAGCGGGGGGGACAATGAGCAGTTCTTC.

This clone was found a few times. The chain recombines TRBV7-2 with TRBJ2-3; D is ambiguous. Germline CDR1 reads SGHTA; CDR2 reads FQGNSA. CDR3 length: 12 residues. The V end was cut by 7 bases, the J end by 0 bases, with 5 bases between. The CDR3 sequence is CASTSSTDTQYF. CDR3 nucleotides: TGTGCCAGCACCTCCAGCACAGATACGCAGTATTTT.

This clone occurred once. The gene calls are TRBV6-6 and TRBJ2-7, with D tentatively TRBD1 or TRBD2 (5 bases each). Germline lookup yields CDR1 MNHNY and CDR2 SVGAGI (reference sequence). V lost 10 bases and J lost 4, with 17 bases in between. The CDR3 has 13 amino acids. CDR3 loop: CATSWGTEYEQYF. CDR3 nucleotides: TGTGCCACGAGTTGGGGGACCGAGTACGAGCAGTACTTC.

The genes are TRBV11-1 and TRBJ2-4; no firm D call. There are 15 residues in the CDR3. Germline CDR1 SGHAT, CDR2 FQDESV (reference sequence). V was trimmed by 4 bases and J by 1 base, leaving 11 bases between them. The CDR3 reads CASSSPGSAKNIQYF. DNA of the CDR3: TGTGCCAGCAGCTCCCCCGGTTCGGCCAAAAACATTCAGTACTTC.

The chain uses TRBV6-2 or TRBV6-3 and TRBJ2-7; D tentatively fits TRBD1 or TRBD2 (6 bases each). Germline V lookup: CDR1 MNHEY, CDR2 SVGEGT. V shed 4 bases and J shed 6 bases, with 19 bases lying between them. The length of the CDR3 is 15 residues. This chain's CDR3 is CASSFRGLHFGEQYF. The CDR3 nucleotides read TGTGCCAGCAGTTTCCGGGGGCTACACTTCGGCGAGCAGTACTTC.

The V gene is TRBV11-3, the J gene TRBJ1-4; 8 nucleotides agree with TRBD1. The CDR3 has 12 residues. Trimming cost V 6 bases and J 8 bases; bases outside gene matches: 2. From germline, CDR1 is SGHNT and CDR2 YENEEA. Here the CDR3 reads CASRRQGEKLFF. CDR3 sequence (DNA): TGTGCCAGCAGACGACAGGGGGAAAAACTGTTTTTT.

The V and J genes are TRBV7-2 and TRBJ2-3, with D unresolved. Trimming removed 4 bases from V and 2 bases from J, with 7 bases in between. CDR3 size: 13 residues. Per the germline V gene, CDR1 is SGHTA and CDR2 is FQGNSA. CDR3 sequence: CASSSSPTDTQYF. The CDR3 coding sequence is TGTGCCAGCAGCTCGAGCCCCACAGATACGCAGTATTTT.

This clone was found a few times. The chain couples TRBV4-3 to TRBJ1-2; 8 nucleotides agree with TRBD1. Germline CDR1 and CDR2: LGHNA and YSLEER. J was trimmed by 7 bases and V by 1 base; bases with no gene match: 8. The CDR3 sequence is 15 residues long. The CDR3 spells CASSQAGYRGVGYTF. The CDR3 DNA follows: TGCGCCAGCAGCCAAGCCGGATACAGGGGGGTTGGCTACACCTTC.

The gene calls are TRBV18 and TRBJ2-7, with D possibly being TRBD1 or TRBD2 (5 bases each). CDR3 size: 14 residues. Trimming removed 6 bases from V and 6 bases from J, with 18 bases in between. The germline V gene has CDR1 KGHSH and CDR2 LQKENI. CDR3 bases: TGTGCCAGCTCTCGGGGCCTATTAGACGTCGAGCAGTACTTC. Translating gives CASSRGLLDVEQYF.

The rearrangement uses TRBV3-1 (or the pseudogene TRBV3-2) and TRBJ2-5; D remains unclear. Germline CDR1 LGHDT, CDR2 YNNKEL (reference sequence). This CDR3 region has 12 residues. Trimming shortened V by 6 bases and J by 3 bases, and 8 bases separated the two germline ends. The CDR3 loop reads CASSYWEETQYF. CDR3 sequence (DNA): TGTGCCAGCAGTTACTGGGAAGAGACCCAGTACTTC.

The V and J genes are TRBV7-9 and TRBJ2-3; the D gene is possibly TRBD2 (5 bases). The germline gives CDR1 SEHNR, CDR2 FQNEAQ (reference sequence). This CDR3 comprises 14 residues. Trimming removed 3 bases at V and 0 bases at J, with 7 bases between. CDR3 bases: TGTGCCAGCAGCTTCGGCGGGAGCACAGATACGCAGTATTTT. Encoded protein: CASSFGGSTDTQYF.

This clone was counted once. The gene calls are TRBV14 and TRBJ2-7; D is uncertain. The germline V gene has CDR1 SGHDN and CDR2 FVKESK. Between the trimmed V and J ends, which lost 3 bases and 1 base, there was a span of 7 bases. CDR3 size: 13 residues. The CDR3 sequence is CASSQLGSYEQYF. The CDR3 DNA reads TGTGCCAGCAGCCAGTTGGGTTCCTACGAGCAGTACTTC. Based on the CDR3 plus reference TRBV14 and TRBJ2-7, the full variable domain is EAGVTQFPSHSVIEKGQTVTLRCDPISGHDNLYWYRRVMGKEIKFLLHFVKESKQDESGMPNNRFLAERTGGTYSTLKVQPAELEDSGVYFCASSQLGSYEQYFGPGTRLTVT.

In its sample, this clone was seen a few times. The J gene is TRBJ1-3, the V gene TRBV18; weak D call: TRBD1 (6 bases). The CDR3 runs 13 residues. Germline V lookup: CDR1 KGHSH, CDR2 LQKENI. The V and J ends lost 6 bases and 0 bases respectively, with 6 bases between them. The CDR3 reads CASSDSSGNTIYF. CDR3 coding DNA: TGTGCCAGCTCGGACAGCTCTGGAAACACCATATATTTT.